This T cell receptor (beta chain) was observed in a study of Ad26.COV2.S vaccination and SARS-CoV-2 variants (dated by TCRdb to the early 2020s). Some background on the complete study: Donors in the vaccine arm were drawn from COV1001, a multicentre, randomized, double-blind, placebo-controlled phase I-IIa trial testing Ad26.COV2.S in healthy adults. Dosing of Ad26.COV2.S was intramuscular, at either 5x10^10 or 1x10^11 viral particles, delivered as one shot or as two shots spaced 56 days apart. Sequencing of the TCRbeta repertoire served to evaluate the specificity and breadth of SARS-CoV-2-reactive T cell receptors following Ad26.COV2.S vaccination. The TCR-sequenced set comprised about 32 samples: approximately 19 Ad26.COV2.S vaccine recipients, 5 placebo recipients and 8 SARS-CoV-2 convalescent individuals. Participants in the trial were split at random into five groups of five each, receiving low-dose or high-dose Ad26.COV2.S once or twice, or else placebo on both occasions. Throughout the experiments and outcome assessment, investigators stayed blinded to trial group allocation.

The immunoSEQ Assay was used to sequence TCRbeta CDR3 regions. After extraction, genomic DNA underwent amplification by bias-controlled multiplex PCR, followed by high-throughput sequencing. Regarding the original processing steps: To quantify the absolute abundance of every unique TCRbeta CDR3 region, sequences were collapsed and filtered. Usable DNA was measured by amplifying reference genes present in all nucleated cells, and TCRbeta template counts were normalized to that usable DNA to estimate T cell fraction. Repertoire TCRs were annotated as SARS-CoV-2-specific when V gene, CDR3 amino acid sequence and J gene were exactly matched to a known reactive TCR set. The reference SARS-CoV-2 TCR set was derived from MIRA and filtered for enrichment in COVID-19-positive ImmuneCODE repertoires, a step that removed public or cross-reactive TCRs. Based on the MIRA antigens, annotated TCRs were further analysed at the level of specific ORF or position within ORF. Breadth was defined as annotated unique rearrangements over total unique productive rearrangements; depth was the summed frequency of those rearrangements. TCR breadth was compared between groups using two-sided Wilcoxon rank-sum tests. TCRdb stores this immuneACCESS table with in-frame sequences only. Part of the clones is absent; in the studies checked, under half of the shortfall reflects unresolved V genes, and no reason is known for the rest. V and J calls and clone size follow that table, whereas D and trimming were derived from the DNA. The sample data list approximately 300,000 clones, and just under 85% of these were observed just once. 2.1% of the sample rests with the top ten.

In light of the paper, this sample's treatment or condition label describes: some 20 received Ad26.COV2.S at low or high dose, single or two shots; roughly five received placebo; per-sample allocation not given. For vaccine and placebo recipients, the sequenced repertoires came from samples collected on day 63 after the first injection. In Cohort 1b, around 23 adults aged 18-55 years were enrolled at a single site in Boston, USA, between 29 July and 7 August 2020. Ad26.COV2.S was a replication-incompetent adenovirus type 26 vector expressing a prefusion-stabilized SARS-CoV-2 spike protein from the original Wuhan strain. The V and J ends are trimmed by 5 bases and 3 bases, leaving 14 bases between them. The germline V gene yields MDHEN for CDR1 and SYDVKM for CDR2. The cysteine opens and the phenylalanine closes a CDR3 of 14 amino acids. CDR3 DNA only is kept here, 42 bases in frame from base 1. The research as a whole found: According to the authors, total T cell responses may have been underestimated by the TCR breadth and depth analyses. Substantial breadth of spike-specific CD8+ and CD4+ T cell responses was reported after vaccination. Vaccine and placebo recipients had similar non-spike TCR breadth, a finding consistent with the vaccine containing only spike. Ad26.COV2.S recipients had higher spike-specific TCR breadth than placebo recipients (P = 0.0014). Comparing responses between vaccine doses or regimens was not something the study was powered to do.

As to this clone: No antigen is known for it. There are no base qualities to consult, and no much larger clone falls within one base.

The sequencing here drew on peripheral blood, taken in a trial of Ad26.COV2.S vaccine versus placebo. The V gene is TRBV28 and the J gene is TRBJ2-7; the D segment cannot be called with confidence. This sequence was found in a person between 18 and 60 years old who received the Ad26.COV2.S COVID-19 vaccine or a placebo. CDR3 protein: CASSPPAFHYEQYF. The nucleotide sequence is given as TGTGCCAGCAGTCCTCCGGCCTTCCACTACGAGCAGTACTTC.